This T cell receptor (beta chain) was captured by sequencing in a study of OX40 agonist ivuxolimab in advanced cancers. The study in broad terms: Ivuxolimab, which targeted the costimulatory receptor OX40 (CD134), was an agonistic, fully human IgG2 monoclonal antibody. Intravenous ivuxolimab was administered to patients every 2 weeks at six dose levels: 0.01, 0.1, 0.3, 1.5, 3 and 10 mg/kg. Of the roughly 52 patients in dose escalation, about 20 had hepatocellular carcinoma, about 15 had melanoma, 9 had renal cell carcinoma and 9 had head and neck cancer. In the dose-escalation cohort, around four fifths of patients were male, and the mean age was approximately 60 years with a range of 23 to 79. Patients were allowed to have had prior anti-PD-1, anti-PD-L1 or anti-CTLA-4 therapy, and 30% to 40% of the dose-escalation patients had been treated with checkpoint inhibitors. Partial responses occurred in three dose-escalation patients, of whom one had hepatocellular carcinoma and two had cutaneous melanoma. The point of sequencing TCRbeta in the periphery was to test whether ivuxolimab changed TCR sequence diversity and drove clonal T-cell expansion. The paper describes the monotherapy dose-escalation part (N ≈ 49 patients) of the phase I trial of ivuxolimab.

A word on this clone: Its antigen target is currently unknown. No base quality information exists; no much larger clone differs at one position.

For sequencing of the TCRbeta CDR3 region, genomic DNA was extracted from the sorted cells. TCRbeta CDR3 regions were sequenced using the immunoSEQ Assay. TCRdb carries this immuneACCESS record with in-frame sequences only. Its versions omit some clonotypes, under half of them owing to an unresolved V gene in the studies checked, with the rest unexplained. Across this sample there are tens of thousands of clones, with about nine tenths seen only once. The biggest ten clones account for roughly 1.1% of the sample. The study at large found these results: At doses of 0.1 to 3.0 mg/kg, clonal expansion of both CD4+ and CD8+ blood T cells was observed from baseline to week 6. Partial responders in the 0.1-3.0 mg/kg groups had among the lowest normalized peripheral clonal expansion, especially among CD8+ T cells. After ivuxolimab, expanded clones were on average more numerous among CD8+ T cells than among CD4+ T cells. The antigen specificity of the clonally expanded peripheral T cells was not determined. Low levels of normalized T-cell clonal expansion were also shown by some nonresponding patients.

From its cysteine to its phenylalanine, the CDR3 spans 12 amino acids. Only the CDR3 DNA stays, 36 bases, in frame from base 1. Based on the germline V gene, the CDR1 and CDR2 sequences are KGHSH and LQKENI. Cut back by 8 bases and 2 bases, the V and J ends lie 9 bases apart. The trial excluded patients who had a history of autoimmune disease or who were on systemic immunosuppression. Peripheral blood for TCR sequencing was drawn from every dose cohort at baseline, at cycle 4 day 1 and at cycle 7 day 1. Samples were obtained from an open-label, multicenter, first-in-human phase I dose-escalation trial of ivuxolimab. Adults with locally advanced or metastatic head and neck squamous cell, hepatocellular, melanoma or renal cell carcinoma were enrolled in the trial. Before TCR sequencing, CD4+ T cells and CD8+ T cells from peripheral blood were sorted into separate populations.

The V gene is TRBV18 and the J gene is TRBJ1-2; too little of a D gene remains to name it. This sequence was found in an adult with an advanced solid tumor such as melanoma, head and neck, liver or kidney cancer. This material consisted of CD4+ or CD8+ T cells sorted from blood, taken in a trial of the OX40 agonist ivuxolimab. At the DNA level, the sequence is TGTGCCAGCGCCACAAGCAACTATGGCTACACCTTC. Translated, it gives CASATSNYGYTF.